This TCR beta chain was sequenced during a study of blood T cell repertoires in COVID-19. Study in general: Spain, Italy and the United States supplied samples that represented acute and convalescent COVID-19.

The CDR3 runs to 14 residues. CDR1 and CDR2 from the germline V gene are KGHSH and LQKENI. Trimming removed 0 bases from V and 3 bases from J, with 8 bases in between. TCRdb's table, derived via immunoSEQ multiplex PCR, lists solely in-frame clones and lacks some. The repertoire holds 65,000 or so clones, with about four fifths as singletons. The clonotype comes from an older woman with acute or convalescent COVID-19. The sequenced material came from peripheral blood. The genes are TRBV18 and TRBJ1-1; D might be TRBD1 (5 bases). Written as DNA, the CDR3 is TGTGCCAGCTCACCACCGGAGGGGTACACTGAAGCTTTCTTT. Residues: CASSPPEGYTEAFF.